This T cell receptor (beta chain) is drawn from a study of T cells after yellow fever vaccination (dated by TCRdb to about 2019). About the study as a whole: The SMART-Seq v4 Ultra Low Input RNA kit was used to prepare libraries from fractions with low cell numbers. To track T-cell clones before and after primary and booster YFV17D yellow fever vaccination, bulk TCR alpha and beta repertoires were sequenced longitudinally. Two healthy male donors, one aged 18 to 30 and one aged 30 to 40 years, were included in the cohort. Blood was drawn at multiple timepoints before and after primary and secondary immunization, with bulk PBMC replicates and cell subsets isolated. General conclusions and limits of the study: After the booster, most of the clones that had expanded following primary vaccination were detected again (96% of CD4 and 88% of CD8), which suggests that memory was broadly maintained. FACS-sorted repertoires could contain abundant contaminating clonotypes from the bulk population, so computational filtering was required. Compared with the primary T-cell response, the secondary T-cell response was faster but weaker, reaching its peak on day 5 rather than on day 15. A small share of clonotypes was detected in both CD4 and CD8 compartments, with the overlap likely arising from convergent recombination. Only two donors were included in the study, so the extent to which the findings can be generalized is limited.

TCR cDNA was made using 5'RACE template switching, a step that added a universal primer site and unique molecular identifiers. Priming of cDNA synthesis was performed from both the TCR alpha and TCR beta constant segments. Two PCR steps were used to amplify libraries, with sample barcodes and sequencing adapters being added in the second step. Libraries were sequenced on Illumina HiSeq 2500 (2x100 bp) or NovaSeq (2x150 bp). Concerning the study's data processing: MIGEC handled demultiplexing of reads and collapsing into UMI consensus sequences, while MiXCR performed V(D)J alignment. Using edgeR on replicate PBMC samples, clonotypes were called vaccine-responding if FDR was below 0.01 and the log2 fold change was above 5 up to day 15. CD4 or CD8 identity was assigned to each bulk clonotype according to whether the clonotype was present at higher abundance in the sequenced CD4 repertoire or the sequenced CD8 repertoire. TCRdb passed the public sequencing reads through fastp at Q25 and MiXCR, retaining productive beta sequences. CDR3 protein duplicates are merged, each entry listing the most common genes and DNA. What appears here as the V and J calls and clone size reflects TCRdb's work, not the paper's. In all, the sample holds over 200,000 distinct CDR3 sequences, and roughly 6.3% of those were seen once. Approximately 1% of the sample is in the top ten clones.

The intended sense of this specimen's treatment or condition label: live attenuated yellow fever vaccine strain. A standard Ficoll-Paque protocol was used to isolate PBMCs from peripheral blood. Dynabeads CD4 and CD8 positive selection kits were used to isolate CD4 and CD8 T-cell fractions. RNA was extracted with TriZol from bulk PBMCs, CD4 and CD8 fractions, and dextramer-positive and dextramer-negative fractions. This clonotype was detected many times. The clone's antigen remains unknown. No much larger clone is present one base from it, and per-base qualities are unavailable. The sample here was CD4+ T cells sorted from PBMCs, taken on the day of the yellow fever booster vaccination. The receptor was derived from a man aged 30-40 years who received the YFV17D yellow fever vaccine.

The DNA sequence is given as TGCAGTGCTAGGGTAGGGACGGATGAAGCTTTCTTT. Translation gives CSARVGTDEAFF. Rearrangement joined TRBV20-1 to TRBJ1-1; a tentative D call is TRBD1 (5 bases match). V is reduced by 3 bases and J by 7 bases, leaving a spacing of 12 bases between them. Including the terminal cysteine and phenylalanine, the CDR3 comprises 12 residues. The entry retains the CDR3 DNA only, 36 bases that are in frame from base 1. Per the germline V gene (reference sequence), DFQATT is the CDR1 and SNEGSKA is the CDR2.